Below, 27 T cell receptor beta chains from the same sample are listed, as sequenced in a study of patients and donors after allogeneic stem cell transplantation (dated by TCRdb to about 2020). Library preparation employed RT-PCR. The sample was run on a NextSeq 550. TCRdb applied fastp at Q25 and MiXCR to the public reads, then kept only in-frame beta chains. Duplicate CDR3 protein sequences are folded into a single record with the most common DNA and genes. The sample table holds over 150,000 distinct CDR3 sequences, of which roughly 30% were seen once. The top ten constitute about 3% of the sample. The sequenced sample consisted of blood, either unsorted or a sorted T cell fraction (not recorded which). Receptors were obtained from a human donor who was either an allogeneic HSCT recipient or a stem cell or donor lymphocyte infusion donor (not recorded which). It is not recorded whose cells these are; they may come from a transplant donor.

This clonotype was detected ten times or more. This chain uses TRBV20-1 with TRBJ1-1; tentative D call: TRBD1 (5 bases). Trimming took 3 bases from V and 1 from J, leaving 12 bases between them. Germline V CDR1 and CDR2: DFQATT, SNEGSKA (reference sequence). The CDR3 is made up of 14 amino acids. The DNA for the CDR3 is TGCAGTGCTAGGAGGGGTGGCAGGAACACTGAAGCTTTCTTT. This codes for CSARRGGRNTEAFF.

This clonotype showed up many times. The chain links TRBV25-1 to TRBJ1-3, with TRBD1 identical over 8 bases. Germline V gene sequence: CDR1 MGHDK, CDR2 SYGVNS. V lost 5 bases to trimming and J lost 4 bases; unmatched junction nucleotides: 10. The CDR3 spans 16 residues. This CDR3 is CASSLWAGGEGNTIYF. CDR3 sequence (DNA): TGTGCCAGCAGTCTATGGGCAGGGGGCGAGGGAAACACCATATATTTT.

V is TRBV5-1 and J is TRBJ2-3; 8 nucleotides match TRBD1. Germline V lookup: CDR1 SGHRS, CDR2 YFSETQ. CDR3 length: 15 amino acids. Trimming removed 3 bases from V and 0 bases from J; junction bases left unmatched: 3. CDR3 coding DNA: TGCGCCAGCAGCTCTGGACAGGGAAGCACAGATACGCAGTATTTT. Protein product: CASSSGQGSTDTQYF.

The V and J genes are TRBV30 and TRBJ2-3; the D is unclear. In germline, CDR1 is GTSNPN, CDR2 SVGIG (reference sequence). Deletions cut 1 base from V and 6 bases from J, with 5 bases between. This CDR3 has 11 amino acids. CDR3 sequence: CAWSGSDTQYF. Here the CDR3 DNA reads TGTGCCTGGAGTGGGTCGGATACGCAGTATTTT.

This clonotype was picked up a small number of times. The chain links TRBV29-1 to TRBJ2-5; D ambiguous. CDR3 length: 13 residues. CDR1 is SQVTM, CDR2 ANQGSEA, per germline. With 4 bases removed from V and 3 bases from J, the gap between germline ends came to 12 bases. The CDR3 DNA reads TGCAGCGTTGTCTTTGTGGCCAAAGAGACCCAGTACTTC. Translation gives CSVVFVAKETQYF.

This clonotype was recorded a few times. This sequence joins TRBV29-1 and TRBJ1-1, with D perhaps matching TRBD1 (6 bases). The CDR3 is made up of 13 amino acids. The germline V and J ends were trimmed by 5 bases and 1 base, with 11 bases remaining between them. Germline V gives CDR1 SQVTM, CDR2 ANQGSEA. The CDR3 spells CSVYRDPNTEAFF. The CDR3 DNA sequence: TGCAGCGTTTACAGGGACCCGAACACTGAAGCTTTCTTT. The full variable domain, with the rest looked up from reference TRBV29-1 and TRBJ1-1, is SAVISQKPSRDICQRGTSLTIQCQVDSQVTMMFWYRQQPGQSLTLIATANQGSEATYESGFVIDKFPISRPNLTFSTLTVSNMSPEDSSIYLCSVYRDPNTEAFFGQGTRLTVV.

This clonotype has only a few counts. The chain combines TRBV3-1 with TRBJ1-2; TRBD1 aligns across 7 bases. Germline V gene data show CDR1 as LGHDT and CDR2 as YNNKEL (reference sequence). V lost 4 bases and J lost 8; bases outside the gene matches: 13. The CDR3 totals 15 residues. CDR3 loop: CASSPTGLLHIGYTF. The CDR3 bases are TGTGCCAGCAGCCCGACAGGGTTACTCCATATCGGCTACACCTTC.

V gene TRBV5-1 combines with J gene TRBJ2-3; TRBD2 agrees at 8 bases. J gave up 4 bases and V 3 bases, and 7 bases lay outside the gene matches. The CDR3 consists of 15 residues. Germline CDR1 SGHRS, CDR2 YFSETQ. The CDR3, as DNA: TGCGCCAGCAGCTCCCTGACGGGAGGGCCAGATACGCAGTATTTT. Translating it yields CASSSLTGGPDTQYF.

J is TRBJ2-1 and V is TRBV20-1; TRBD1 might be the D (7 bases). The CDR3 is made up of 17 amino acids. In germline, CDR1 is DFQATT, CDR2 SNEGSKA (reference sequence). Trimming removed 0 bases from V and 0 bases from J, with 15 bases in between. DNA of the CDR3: TGCAGTGCTAGAGATTCGGAGGGGACAGTCTCCTACAATGAGCAGTTCTTC. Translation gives CSARDSEGTVSYNEQFF.

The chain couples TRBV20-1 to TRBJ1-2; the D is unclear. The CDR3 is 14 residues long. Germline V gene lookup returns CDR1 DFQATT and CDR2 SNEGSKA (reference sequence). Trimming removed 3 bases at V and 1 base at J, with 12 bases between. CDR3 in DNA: TGCAGTGCTAGGTTTTTTCCGTTTAACTATGGCTACACCTTC. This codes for CSARFFPFNYGYTF.

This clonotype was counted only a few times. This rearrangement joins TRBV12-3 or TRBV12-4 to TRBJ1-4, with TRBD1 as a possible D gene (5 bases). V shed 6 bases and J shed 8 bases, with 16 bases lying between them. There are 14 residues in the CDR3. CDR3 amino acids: CASSPRGGAEKLFF. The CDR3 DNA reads TGTGCCAGCAGCCCGAGGGGAGGGGCGGAAAAACTGTTTTTT.

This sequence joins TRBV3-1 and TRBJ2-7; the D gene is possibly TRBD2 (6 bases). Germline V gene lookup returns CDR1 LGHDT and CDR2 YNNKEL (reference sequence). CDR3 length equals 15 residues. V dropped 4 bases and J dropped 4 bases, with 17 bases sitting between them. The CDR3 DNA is TGTGCCAGCAGCCCCTCGGCGGGGAGAGAATACGAGCAGTACTTC. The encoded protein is CASSPSAGREYEQYF.

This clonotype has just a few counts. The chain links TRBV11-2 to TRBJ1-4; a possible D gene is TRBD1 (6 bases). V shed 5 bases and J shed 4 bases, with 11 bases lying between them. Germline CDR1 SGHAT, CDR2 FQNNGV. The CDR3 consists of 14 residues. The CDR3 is CASSLRTVNEKLFF. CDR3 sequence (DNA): TGTGCCAGCAGCCTCCGGACAGTTAATGAAAAACTGTTTTTT.

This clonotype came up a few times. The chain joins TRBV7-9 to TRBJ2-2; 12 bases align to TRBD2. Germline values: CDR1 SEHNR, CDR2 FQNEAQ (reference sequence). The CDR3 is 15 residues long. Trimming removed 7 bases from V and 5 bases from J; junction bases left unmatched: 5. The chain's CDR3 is CASNLGLAGTGELFF. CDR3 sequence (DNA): TGTGCCAGCAACCTCGGACTAGCGGGGACCGGGGAGCTGTTTTTT.

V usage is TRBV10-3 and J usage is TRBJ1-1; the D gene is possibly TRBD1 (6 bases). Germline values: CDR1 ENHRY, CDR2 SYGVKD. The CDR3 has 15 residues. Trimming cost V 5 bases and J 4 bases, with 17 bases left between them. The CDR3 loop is CAISSTGTSGTEAFF. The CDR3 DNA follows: TGTGCCATCAGTTCTACAGGGACGTCGGGCACTGAAGCTTTCTTT.

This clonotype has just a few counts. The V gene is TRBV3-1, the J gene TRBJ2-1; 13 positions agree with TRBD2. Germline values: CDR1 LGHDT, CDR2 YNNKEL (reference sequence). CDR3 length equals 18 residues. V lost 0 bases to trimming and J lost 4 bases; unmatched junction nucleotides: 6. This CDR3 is CASSQESWTSGRYNEQFF. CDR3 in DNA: TGTGCCAGCAGCCAAGAAAGTTGGACTAGCGGGAGATACAATGAGCAGTTCTTC.

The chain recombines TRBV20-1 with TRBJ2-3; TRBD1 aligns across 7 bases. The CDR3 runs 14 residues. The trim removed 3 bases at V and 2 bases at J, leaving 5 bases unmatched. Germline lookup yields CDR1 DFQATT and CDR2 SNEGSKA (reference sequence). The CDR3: CSARGTVNTDTQYF. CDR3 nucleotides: TGCAGTGCTAGGGGGACAGTTAACACAGATACGCAGTATTTT.

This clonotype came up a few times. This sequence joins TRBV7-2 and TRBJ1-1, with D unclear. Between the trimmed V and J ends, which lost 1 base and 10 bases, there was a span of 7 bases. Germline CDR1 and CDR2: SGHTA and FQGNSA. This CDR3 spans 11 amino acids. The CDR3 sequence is CASSLEVRAFF. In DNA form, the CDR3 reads TGTGCCAGCAGCTTAGAGGTTAGAGCTTTCTTT.

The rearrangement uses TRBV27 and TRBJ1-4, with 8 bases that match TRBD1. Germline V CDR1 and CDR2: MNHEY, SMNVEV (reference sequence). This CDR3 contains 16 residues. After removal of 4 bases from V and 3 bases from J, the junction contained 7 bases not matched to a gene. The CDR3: CASSSLGTGPNEKLFF. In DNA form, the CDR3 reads TGTGCCAGCAGTTCCCTGGGGACAGGCCCTAATGAAAAACTGTTTTTT.

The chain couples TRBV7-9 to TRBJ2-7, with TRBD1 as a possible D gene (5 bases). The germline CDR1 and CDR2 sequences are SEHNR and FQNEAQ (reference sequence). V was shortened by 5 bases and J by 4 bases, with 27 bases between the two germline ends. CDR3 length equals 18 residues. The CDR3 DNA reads TGTGCCAGCAGCCCAGACCGCCATTACCGCATAGGGGAATACGAGCAGTACTTC. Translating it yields CASSPDRHYRIGEYEQYF.

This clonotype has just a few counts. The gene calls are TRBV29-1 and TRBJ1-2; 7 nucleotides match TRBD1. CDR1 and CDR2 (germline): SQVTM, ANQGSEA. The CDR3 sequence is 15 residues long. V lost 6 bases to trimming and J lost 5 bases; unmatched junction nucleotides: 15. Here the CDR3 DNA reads TGCAGCGTCTCCCCTGGGACAGTACCGGGATATGGCTACACCTTC. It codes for CSVSPGTVPGYGYTF.

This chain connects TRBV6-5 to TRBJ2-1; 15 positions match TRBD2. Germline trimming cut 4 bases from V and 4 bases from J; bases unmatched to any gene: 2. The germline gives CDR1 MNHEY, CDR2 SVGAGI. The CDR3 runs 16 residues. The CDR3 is CASSSGLAGGYNEQFF. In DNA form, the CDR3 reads TGTGCCAGCAGTTCCGGACTAGCGGGGGGGTACAATGAGCAGTTCTTC.

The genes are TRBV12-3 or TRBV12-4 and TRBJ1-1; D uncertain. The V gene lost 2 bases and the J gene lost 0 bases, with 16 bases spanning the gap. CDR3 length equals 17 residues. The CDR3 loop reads CASSLPPQSQMNTEAFF. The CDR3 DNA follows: TGTGCCAGCAGTTTACCCCCCCAGAGCCAGATGAACACTGAAGCTTTCTTT.

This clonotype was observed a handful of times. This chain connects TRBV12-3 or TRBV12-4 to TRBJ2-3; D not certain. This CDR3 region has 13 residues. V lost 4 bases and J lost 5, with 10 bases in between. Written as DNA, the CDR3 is TGTGCCAGCAGTTCCTGGGCCCGAGATACGCAGTATTTT. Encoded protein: CASSSWARDTQYF.

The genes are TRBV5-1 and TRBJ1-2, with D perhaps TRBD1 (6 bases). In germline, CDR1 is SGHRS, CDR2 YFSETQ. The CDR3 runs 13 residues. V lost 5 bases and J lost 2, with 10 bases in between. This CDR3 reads CASSRTANYGYTF. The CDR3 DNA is TGCGCCAGCAGTCGGACAGCAAACTATGGCTACACCTTC.

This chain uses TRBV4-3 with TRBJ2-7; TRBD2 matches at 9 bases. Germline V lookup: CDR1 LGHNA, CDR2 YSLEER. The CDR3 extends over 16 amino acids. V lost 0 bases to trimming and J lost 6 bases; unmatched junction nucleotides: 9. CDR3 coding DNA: TGCGCCAGCAGCCAAGATTACGGACTAGCGATCTCCGAGCAGTACTTC. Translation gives CASSQDYGLAISEQYF.

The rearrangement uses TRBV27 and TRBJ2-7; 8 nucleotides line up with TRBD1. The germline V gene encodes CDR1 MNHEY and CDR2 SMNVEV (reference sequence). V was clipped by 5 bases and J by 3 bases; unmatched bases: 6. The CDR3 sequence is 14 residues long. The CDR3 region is CASSPQTGVYEQYF. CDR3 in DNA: TGTGCCAGCAGTCCCCAGACAGGGGTCTACGAGCAGTACTTC.